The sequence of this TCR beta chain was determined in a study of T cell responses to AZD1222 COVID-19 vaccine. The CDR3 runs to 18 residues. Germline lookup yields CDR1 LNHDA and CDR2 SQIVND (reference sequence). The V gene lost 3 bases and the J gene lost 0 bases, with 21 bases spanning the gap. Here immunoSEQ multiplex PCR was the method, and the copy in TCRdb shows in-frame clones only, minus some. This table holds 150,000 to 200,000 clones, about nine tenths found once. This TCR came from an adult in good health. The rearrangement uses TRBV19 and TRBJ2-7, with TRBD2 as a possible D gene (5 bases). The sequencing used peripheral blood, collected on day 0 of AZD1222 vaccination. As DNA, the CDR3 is TGTGCCAGTAGTATTCAACTACACCCGTCCCGGGGCTCCTACGAGCAGTACTTC. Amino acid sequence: CASSIQLHPSRGSYEQYF. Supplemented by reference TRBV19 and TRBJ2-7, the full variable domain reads DGGITQSPKYLFRKEGQNVTLSCEQNLNHDAMYWYRQDPGQGLRLIYYSQIVNDFQKGDIAEGYSVSREKKESFPLTVTSAQKNPTAFYLCASSIQLHPSRGSYEQYFGPGTRLTVT.